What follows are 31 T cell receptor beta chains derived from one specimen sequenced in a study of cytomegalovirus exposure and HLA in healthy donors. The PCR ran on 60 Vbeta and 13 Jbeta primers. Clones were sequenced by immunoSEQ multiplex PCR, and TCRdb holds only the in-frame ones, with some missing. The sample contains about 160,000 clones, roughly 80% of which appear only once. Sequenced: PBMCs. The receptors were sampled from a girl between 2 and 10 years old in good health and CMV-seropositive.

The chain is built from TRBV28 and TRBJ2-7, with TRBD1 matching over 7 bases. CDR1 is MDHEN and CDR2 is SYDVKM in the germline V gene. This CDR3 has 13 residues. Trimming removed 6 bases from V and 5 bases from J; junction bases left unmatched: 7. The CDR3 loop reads CASSTQDRNEQYF. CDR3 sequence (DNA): TGTGCCAGCAGCACCCAGGACAGGAACGAGCAGTACTTC.

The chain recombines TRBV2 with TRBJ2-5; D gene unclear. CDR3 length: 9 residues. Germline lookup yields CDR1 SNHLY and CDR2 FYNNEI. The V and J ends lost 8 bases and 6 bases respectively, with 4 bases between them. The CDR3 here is CASGQTQYF. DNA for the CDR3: TGTGCCAGCGGCCAGACCCAGTACTTC.

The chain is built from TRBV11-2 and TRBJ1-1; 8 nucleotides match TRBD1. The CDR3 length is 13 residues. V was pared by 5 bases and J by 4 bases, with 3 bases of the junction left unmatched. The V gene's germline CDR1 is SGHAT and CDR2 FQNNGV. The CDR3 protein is CASSQDRGTEAFF. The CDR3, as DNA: TGTGCCAGCAGCCAAGACAGGGGCACTGAAGCTTTCTTT.

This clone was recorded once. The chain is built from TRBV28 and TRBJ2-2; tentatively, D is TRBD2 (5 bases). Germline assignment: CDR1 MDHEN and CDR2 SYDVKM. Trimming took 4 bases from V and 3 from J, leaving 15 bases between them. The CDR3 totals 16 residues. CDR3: CASSSTSLRDTGELFF. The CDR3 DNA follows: TGTGCCAGCAGTTCTACTAGTCTAAGGGACACCGGGGAGCTGTTTTTT.

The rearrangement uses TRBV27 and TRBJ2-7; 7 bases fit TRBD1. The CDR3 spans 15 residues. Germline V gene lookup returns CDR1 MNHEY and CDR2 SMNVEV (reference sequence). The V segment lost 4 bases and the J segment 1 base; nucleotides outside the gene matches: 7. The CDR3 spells CASSSLGTASYEQYF. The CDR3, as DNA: TGTGCCAGCAGTTCTCTTGGGACAGCTTCCTACGAGCAGTACTTC.

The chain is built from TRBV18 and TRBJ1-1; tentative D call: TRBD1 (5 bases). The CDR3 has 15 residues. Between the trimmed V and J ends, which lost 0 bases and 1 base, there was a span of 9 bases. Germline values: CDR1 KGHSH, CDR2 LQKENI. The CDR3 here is CASSPPATGNTEAFF. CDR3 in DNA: TGTGCCAGCTCACCACCGGCCACAGGGAACACTGAAGCTTTCTTT.

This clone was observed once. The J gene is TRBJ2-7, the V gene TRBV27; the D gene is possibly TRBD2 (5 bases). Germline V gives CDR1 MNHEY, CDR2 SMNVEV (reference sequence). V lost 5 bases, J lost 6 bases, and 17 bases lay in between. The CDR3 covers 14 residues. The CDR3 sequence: CASSPALERGEQYF. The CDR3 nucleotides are TGTGCCAGCAGTCCCGCACTAGAACGGGGCGAGCAGTACTTC.

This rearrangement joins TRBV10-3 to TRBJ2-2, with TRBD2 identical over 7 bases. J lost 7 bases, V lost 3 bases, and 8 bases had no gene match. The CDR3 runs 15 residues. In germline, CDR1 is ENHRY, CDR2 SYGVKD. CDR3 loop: CAISDPGGAIGELFF. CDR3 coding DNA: TGTGCCATCAGTGATCCGGGAGGAGCGATCGGGGAGCTGTTTTTT.

This chain's CDR3 is CASSLAGTGETQYF. In nucleotides, the CDR3 is TGCGCCAGCAGCTTGGCCGGGACAGGGGAGACCCAGTACTTC. The chain combines TRBV5-1 with TRBJ2-5; 9 positions match TRBD1. The V gene end was trimmed by 0 bases and the J gene end by 5 bases; junction bases not matched to a gene: 2. This CDR3 is 14 amino acids long. The V gene's germline CDR1 is SGHRS and CDR2 YFSETQ. Based on the CDR3 plus reference TRBV5-1 and TRBJ2-5, the full variable domain is KAGVTQTPRYLIKTRGQQVTLSCSPISGHRSVSWYQQTPGQGLQFLFEYFSETQRNKGNFPGRFSGRQFSNSRSEMNVSTLELGDSALYLCASSLAGTGETQYFGPGTRLLVL.

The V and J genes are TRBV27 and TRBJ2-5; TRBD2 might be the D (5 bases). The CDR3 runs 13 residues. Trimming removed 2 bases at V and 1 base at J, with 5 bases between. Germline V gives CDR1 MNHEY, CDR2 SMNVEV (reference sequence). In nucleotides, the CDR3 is TGTGCCAGCAGTTTAAGCGGCCAAGAGACCCAGTACTTC. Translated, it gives CASSLSGQETQYF.

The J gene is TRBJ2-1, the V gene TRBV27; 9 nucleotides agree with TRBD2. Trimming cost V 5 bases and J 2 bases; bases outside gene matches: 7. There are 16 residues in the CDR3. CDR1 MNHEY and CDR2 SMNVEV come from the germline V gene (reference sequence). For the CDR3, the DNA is TGTGCCAGCAGTGAGTTAGCGGGAGAGGCCTACAATGAGCAGTTCTTC. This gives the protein CASSELAGEAYNEQFF.

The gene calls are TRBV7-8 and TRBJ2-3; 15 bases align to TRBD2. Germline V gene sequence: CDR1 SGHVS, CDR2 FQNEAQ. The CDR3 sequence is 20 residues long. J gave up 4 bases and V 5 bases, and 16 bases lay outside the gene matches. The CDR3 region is CASSPRRTSGRARSSDTQYF. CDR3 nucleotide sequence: TGTGCCAGCAGCCCCCGCAGGACTAGCGGGAGGGCCAGGTCGTCAGATACGCAGTATTTT.

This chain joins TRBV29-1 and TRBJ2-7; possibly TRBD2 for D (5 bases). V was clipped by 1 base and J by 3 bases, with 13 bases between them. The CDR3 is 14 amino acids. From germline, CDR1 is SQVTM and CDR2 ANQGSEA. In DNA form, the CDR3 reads TGCAGCGTTGAAGTTGCCGGGATTAGCTACGAGCAGTACTTC. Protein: CSVEVAGISYEQYF.

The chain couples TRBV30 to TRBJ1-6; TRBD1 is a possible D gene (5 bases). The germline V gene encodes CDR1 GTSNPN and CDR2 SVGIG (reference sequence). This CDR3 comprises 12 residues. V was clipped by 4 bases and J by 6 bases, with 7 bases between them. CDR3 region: CAWTGLNSPLHF. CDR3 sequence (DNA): TGTGCCTGGACAGGGCTTAATTCACCCCTCCACTTT.

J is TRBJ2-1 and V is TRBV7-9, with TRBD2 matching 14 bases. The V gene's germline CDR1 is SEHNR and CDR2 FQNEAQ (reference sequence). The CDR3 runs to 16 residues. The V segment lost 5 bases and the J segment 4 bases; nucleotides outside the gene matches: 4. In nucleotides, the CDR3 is TGTGCCAGCAGCCCCCGACTAGCGGGAGGGTACAATGAGCAGTTCTTC. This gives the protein CASSPRLAGGYNEQFF.

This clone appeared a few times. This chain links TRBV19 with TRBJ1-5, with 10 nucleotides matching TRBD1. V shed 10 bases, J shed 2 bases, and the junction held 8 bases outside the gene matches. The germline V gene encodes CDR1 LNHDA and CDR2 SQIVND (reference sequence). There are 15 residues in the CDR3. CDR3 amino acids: CATWDRGVGNQPQHF. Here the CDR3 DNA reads TGTGCCACCTGGGACAGGGGAGTGGGCAATCAGCCCCAGCATTTT.

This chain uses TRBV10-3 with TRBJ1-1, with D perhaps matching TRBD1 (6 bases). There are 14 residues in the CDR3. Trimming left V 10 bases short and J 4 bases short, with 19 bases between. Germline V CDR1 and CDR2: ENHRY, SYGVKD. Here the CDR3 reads CATKQGGRRTEAFF. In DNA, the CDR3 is TGTGCCACCAAACAGGGCGGACGGCGCACTGAAGCTTTCTTT.

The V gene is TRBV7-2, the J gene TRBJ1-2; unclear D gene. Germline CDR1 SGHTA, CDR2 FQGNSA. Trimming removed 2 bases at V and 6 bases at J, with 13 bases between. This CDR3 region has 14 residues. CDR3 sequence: CASSLSTGGDGYTF. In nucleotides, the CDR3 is TGTGCCAGCAGCTTATCTACGGGTGGCGATGGCTACACCTTC.

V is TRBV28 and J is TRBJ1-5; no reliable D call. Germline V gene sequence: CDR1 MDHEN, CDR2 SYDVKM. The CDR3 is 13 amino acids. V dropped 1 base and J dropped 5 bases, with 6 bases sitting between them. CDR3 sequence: CASSLSGYQPQHF. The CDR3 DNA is TGTGCCAGCAGTTTATCCGGTTATCAGCCCCAGCATTTT.

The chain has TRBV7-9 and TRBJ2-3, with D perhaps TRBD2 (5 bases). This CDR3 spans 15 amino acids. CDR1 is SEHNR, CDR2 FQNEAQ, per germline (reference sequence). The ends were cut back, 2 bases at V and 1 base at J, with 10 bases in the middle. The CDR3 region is CASSLRGEGTDTQYF. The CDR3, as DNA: TGTGCCAGCAGCTTACGGGGTGAGGGCACAGATACGCAGTATTTT.

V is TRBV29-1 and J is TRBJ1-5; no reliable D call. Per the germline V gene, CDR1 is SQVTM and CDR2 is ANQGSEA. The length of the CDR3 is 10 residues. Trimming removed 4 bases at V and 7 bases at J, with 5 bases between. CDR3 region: CSVGGQPQHF. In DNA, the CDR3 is TGCAGCGTTGGAGGGCAGCCCCAGCATTTT. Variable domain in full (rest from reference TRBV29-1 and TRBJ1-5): SAVISQKPSRDICQRGTSLTIQCQVDSQVTMMFWYRQQPGQSLTLIATANQGSEATYESGFVIDKFPISRPNLTFSTLTVSNMSPEDSSIYLCSVGGQPQHFGDGTRLSIL.

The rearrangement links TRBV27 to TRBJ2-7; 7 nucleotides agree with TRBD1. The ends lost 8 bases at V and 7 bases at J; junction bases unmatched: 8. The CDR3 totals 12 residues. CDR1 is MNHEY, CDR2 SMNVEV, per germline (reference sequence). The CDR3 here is CASGHYRGEQYF. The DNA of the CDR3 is TGTGCCAGCGGCCACTACAGGGGAGAGCAGTACTTC.

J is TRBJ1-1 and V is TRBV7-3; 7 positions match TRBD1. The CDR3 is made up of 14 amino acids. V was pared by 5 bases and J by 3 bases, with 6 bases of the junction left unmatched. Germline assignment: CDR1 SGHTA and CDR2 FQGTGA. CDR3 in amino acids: CASSVDREHTEAFF. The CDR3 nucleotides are TGTGCCAGCAGCGTTGACAGGGAACACACTGAAGCTTTCTTT.

CDR3 in amino acids: CASSEARADYGYTF. CDR3 nucleotide sequence: TGTGCCAGCAGTGAAGCGAGGGCGGACTATGGCTACACCTTC. The chain links TRBV2 to TRBJ1-2; D not resolved. CDR3 length: 14 residues. CDR1 and CDR2 (germline): SNHLY, FYNNEI. Trimming took 0 bases from V and 3 from J, leaving 8 bases between them.

The CDR3 region has the DNA TGTGCCAGCAGGGACTTCCAGTACCAAGAGACCCAGTACTTC. Its protein is CASRDFQYQETQYF. The rearrangement links TRBV6-6 to TRBJ2-5; tentatively, D is TRBD2 (5 bases). V was trimmed by 6 bases and J by 0 bases, leaving 11 bases between them. This CDR3 region has 14 residues. Germline V lookup: CDR1 MNHNY, CDR2 SVGAGI (reference sequence).

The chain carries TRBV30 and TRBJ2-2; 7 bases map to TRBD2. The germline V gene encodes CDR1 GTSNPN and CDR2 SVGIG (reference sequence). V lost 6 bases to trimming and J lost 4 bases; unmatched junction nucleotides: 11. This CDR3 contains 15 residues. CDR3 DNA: TGTGCCTGCTGGGGAGGGGCGATGAGCACCGGGGAGCTGTTTTTT. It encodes CACWGGAMSTGELFF.

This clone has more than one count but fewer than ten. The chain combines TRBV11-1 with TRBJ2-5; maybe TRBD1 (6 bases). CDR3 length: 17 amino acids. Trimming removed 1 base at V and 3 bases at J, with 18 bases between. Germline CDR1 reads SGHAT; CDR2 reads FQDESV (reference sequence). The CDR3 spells CASSLDGSSSGEETQYF. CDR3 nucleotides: TGTGCCAGCAGCTTAGATGGTAGTAGTTCAGGGGAAGAGACCCAGTACTTC.

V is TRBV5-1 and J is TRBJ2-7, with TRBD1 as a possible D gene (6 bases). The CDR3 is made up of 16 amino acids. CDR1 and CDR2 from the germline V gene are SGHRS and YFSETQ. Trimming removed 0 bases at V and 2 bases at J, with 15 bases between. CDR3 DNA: TGCGCCAGCAGCTTGGTACCTACAGGGACAACCTACGAGCAGTACTTC. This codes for CASSLVPTGTTYEQYF.

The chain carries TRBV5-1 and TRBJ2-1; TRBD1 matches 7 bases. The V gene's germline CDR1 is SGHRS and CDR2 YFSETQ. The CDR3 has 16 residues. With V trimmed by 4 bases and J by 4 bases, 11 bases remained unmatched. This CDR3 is CASSPPPGQYYNEQFF. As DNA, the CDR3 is TGCGCCAGCAGCCCTCCCCCGGGACAGTATTACAATGAGCAGTTCTTC.

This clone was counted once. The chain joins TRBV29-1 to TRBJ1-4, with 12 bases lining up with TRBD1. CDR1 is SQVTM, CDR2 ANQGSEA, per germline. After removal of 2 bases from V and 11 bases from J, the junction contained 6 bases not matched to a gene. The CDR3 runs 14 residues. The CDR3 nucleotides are TGCAGCGTTGAATCCGGGACAGGGGGCGAGAAACTGTTTTTT. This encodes CSVESGTGGEKLFF.

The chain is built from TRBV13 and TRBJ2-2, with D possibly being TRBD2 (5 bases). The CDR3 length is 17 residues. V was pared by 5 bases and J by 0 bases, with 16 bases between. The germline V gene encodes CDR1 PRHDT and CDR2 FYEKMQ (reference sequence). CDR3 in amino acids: CASSPRTFSANTGELFF. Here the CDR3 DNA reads TGTGCCAGCAGCCCGCGGACCTTTAGCGCGAACACCGGGGAGCTGTTTTTT. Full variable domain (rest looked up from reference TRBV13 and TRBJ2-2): AAGVIQSPRHLIKEKRETATLKCYPIPRHDTVYWYQQGPGQDPQFLISFYEKMQSDKGSIPDRFSAQQFSDYHSELNMSSLELGDSALYFCASSPRTFSANTGELFFGEGSRLTVL.